Listed here are 13 T cell receptor beta chains from one sample, sequenced in a study of blood T cell repertoires in COVID-19. Clones were read by immunoSEQ multiplex PCR, and TCRdb kept only the in-frame ones, dropping some. The table lists approximately 250,000 clones, roughly 89% of them singletons. Source material: peripheral blood. Receptors were obtained from a woman aged 40 to 49 who had recovered from COVID-19.

The V call is TRBV28, the J call TRBJ2-5, with D hard to call. V lost 2 bases, J lost 5 bases, and 9 bases lay in between. In germline, CDR1 is MDHEN, CDR2 SYDVKM. This CDR3 has 13 amino acids. The CDR3 here is CASSLTAPETQYF. CDR3 sequence (DNA): TGTGCCAGCAGTTTAACTGCTCCGGAGACCCAGTACTTC.

The CDR3 DNA is TGCGCCAGCAGCTTGGAGGCAGGGAAGATTTATGGCTACACCTTC. Translated: CASSLEAGKIYGYTF. The V gene is TRBV5-1, the J gene TRBJ1-2; maybe TRBD1 (5 bases). Germline-derived CDR1 and CDR2 are SGHRS and YFSETQ. V shed 0 bases and J shed 5 bases, with 14 bases lying between them. This CDR3 region has 15 residues.

V is TRBV6-2 or TRBV6-3 and J is TRBJ1-3; no definite D call. The CDR3 consists of 16 residues. Germline V CDR1 and CDR2: MNHEY, SVGEGT. Trimming cost V 4 bases and J 0 bases, with 13 bases left between them. In DNA form, the CDR3 reads TGTGCCAGCAGTTTTTTATCTCCCAGCTCTGGAAACACCATATATTTT. It codes for CASSFLSPSSGNTIYF.

This rearrangement joins TRBV7-9 to TRBJ2-5; 9 positions agree with TRBD1. V lost 6 bases to trimming and J lost 7 bases; unmatched junction nucleotides: 3. Germline V gene lookup returns CDR1 SEHNR and CDR2 FQNEAQ (reference sequence). The CDR3 totals 12 residues. The CDR3 coding sequence is TGTGCCAGCAGTACGGGACAGGGGACCCAGTACTTC. It encodes CASSTGQGTQYF.

The chain couples TRBV7-6 to TRBJ2-3; 12 nucleotides match TRBD2. This CDR3 region has 17 residues. CDR1 SGHVS and CDR2 FNYEAQ come from the germline V gene. V shed 1 base and J 2 bases; nucleotides not matched to a gene: 4. In nucleotides, the CDR3 is TGTGCCAGCAGCTTAGGCGGACTAGCGGGGAACACAGATACGCAGTATTTT. Amino acid sequence: CASSLGGLAGNTDTQYF.

This chain joins TRBV6-6 and TRBJ1-2; D unclear. Germline CDR1 MNHNY, CDR2 SVGAGI (reference sequence). Trimming shortened V by 5 bases and J by 8 bases, and 12 bases separated the two germline ends. This CDR3 region has 12 residues. The CDR3 loop is CASSPSSLGYTF. CDR3 nucleotide sequence: TGTGCCAGCAGTCCCTCCAGTCTCGGCTACACCTTC.

CDR3 coding DNA: TGTGCCAGCAGTTACTCGAACGGGGGACCCACCGGGGAGCTGTTTTTT. Protein sequence: CASSYSNGGPTGELFF. This chain joins TRBV6-5 and TRBJ2-2; possible D gene TRBD2, 6 bases. In germline, CDR1 is MNHEY, CDR2 SVGAGI. CDR3 length: 16 amino acids. Trimming stripped 0 bases from V and 4 bases from J, with 12 bases between.

V and J are TRBV11-3 and TRBJ1-5; D is unclear. The CDR3 is 16 amino acids. Per the germline V gene, CDR1 is SGHNT and CDR2 is YENEEA. V lost 0 bases and J 0 bases, leaving 9 bases between the germline ends. The CDR3 DNA sequence: TGTGCCAGCAGCTTAGATCATCACTATAGCAATCAGCCCCAGCATTTT. Translated: CASSLDHHYSNQPQHF.

The V gene is TRBV29-1, the J gene TRBJ2-3; 7 bases map to TRBD2. V gave up 1 base and J gave up 6 bases; unmatched junction bases: 10. Germline lookup yields CDR1 SQVTM and CDR2 ANQGSEA. CDR3 size: 15 residues. The CDR3 coding sequence is TGCAGCGTTGAAGGTTTAGCGGGTGCGCGCGATACGCAGTATTTT. This encodes CSVEGLAGARDTQYF.

A note on this clone: The same CDR3 also results from other DNA sequences found in this sample. The CDR3 loop reads CASSLSSYEQYF. CDR3 bases: TGTGCCAGCAGTTTATCCAGTTACGAGCAGTACTTC. The chain is built from TRBV28 and TRBJ2-7; D ambiguous. Germline V gene data show CDR1 as MDHEN and CDR2 as SYDVKM. The CDR3 is made up of 12 amino acids. The ends were cut back, 1 base at V and 4 bases at J, with 5 bases in the middle.

V usage is TRBV9 and J usage is TRBJ1-2, with 10 bases identical to TRBD1. The CDR3 consists of 15 residues. CDR1 and CDR2 from the germline V gene are SGDLS and YYNGEE. Unmatched junction bases numbered 8, after V lost 3 bases and J lost 6 bases. The CDR3 DNA sequence: TGTGCCAGCAGCGGGGACAGGGGAAGGTATGATGGCTACACCTTC. Its protein product is CASSGDRGRYDGYTF.

The rearrangement joins TRBV6-5 to TRBJ2-2; D uncertain. Between the trimmed V and J ends, which lost 2 bases and 6 bases, there was a span of 4 bases. CDR3 size: 12 residues. Germline V gives CDR1 MNHEY, CDR2 SVGAGI. The CDR3 region has the DNA TGTGCCAGCAGTTACCTAGCCGGGGAGCTGTTTTTT. Protein product: CASSYLAGELFF.

This chain joins TRBV7-6 and TRBJ1-5; 8 nucleotides line up with TRBD1. Per germline, CDR1 SGHVS and CDR2 FNYEAQ. Germline trimming cut 1 base from V and 0 bases from J; bases unmatched to any gene: 2. This CDR3 has 16 residues. The CDR3 spells CASSLVTGDSNQPQHF. CDR3 coding DNA: TGTGCCAGCAGCTTAGTGACAGGGGATAGCAATCAGCCCCAGCATTTT.